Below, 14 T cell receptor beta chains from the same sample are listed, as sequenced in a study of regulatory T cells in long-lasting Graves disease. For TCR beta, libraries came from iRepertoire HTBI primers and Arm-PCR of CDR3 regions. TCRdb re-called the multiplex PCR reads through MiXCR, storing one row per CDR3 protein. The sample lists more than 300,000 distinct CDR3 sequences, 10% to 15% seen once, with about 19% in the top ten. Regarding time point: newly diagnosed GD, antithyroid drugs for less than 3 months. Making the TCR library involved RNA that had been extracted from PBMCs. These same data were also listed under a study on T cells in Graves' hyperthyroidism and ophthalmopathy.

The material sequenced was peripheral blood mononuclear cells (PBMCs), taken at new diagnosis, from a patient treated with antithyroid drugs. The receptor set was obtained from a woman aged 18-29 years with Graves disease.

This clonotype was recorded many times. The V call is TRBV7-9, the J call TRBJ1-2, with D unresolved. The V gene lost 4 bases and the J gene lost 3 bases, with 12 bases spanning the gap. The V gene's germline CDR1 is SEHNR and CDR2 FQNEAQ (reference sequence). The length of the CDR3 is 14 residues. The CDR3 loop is CASSSHRGHYGYTF. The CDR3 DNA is TGTGCCAGCAGCTCCCATCGGGGTCACTATGGCTACACCTTC.

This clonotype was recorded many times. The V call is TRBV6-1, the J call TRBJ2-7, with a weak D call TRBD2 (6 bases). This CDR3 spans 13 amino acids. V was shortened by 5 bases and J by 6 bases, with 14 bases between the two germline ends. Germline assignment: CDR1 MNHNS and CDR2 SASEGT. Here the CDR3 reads CASSRDSGVEQYF. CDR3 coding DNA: TGTGCCAGCAGTAGGGACTCCGGAGTCGAGCAGTACTTC.

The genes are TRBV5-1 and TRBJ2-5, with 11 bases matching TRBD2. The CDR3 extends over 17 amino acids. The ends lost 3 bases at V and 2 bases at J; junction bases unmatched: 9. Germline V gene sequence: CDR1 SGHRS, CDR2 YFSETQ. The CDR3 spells CASSSRLAGNPQETQYF. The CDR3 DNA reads TGCGCCAGCAGCTCCCGACTAGCGGGGAATCCTCAAGAGACCCAGTACTTC.

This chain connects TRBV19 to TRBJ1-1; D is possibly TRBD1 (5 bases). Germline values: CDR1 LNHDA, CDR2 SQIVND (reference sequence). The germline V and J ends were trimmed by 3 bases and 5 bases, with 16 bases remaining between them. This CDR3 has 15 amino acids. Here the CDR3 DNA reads TGTGCCAGTAGTATTGGGGCCTCCTCGGGGACTGAAGCTTTCTTT. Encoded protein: CASSIGASSGTEAFF.

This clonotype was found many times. Here the CDR3 reads CASSWSGGVGELFF. For the CDR3, the DNA is TGTGCCAGCAGCTGGTCGGGAGGGGTCGGGGAGCTGTTTTTT. The chain links TRBV11-1 to TRBJ2-2, with TRBD2 identical over 8 bases. J gave up 7 bases and V 4 bases, and 5 bases lay outside the gene matches. This CDR3 has 14 amino acids. CDR1 is SGHAT, CDR2 FQDESV, per germline (reference sequence).

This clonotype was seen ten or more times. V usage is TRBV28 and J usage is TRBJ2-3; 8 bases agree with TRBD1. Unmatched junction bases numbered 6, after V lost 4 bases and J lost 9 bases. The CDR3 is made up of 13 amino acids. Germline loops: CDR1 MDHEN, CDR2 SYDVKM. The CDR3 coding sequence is TGTGCCAGCAGTTCTAAGACAGGGGACACGCAGTATTTT. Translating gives CASSSKTGDTQYF.

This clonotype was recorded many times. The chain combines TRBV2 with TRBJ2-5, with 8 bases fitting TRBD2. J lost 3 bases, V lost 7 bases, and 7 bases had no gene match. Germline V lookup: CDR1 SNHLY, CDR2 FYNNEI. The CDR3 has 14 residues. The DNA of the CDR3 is TGTGCCAGCATCGGTACTAGCGGAAAAGAGACCCAGTACTTC. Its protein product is CASIGTSGKETQYF.

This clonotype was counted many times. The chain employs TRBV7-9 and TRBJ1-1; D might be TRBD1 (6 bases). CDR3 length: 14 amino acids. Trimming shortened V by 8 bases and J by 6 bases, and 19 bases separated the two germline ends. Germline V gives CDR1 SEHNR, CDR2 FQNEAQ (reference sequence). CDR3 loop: CASWGSRRGPEAFF. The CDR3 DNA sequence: TGTGCCAGCTGGGGATCAAGACGGGGGCCTGAAGCTTTCTTT.

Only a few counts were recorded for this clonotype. The CDR3, as DNA: TGTGCCAGCAGAATACACAGCGGATCGACCTATGGCTACACCTTC. Its translation is CASRIHSGSTYGYTF. The chain links TRBV6-1 to TRBJ1-2; D not resolved. Trimming shortened V by 6 bases and J by 4 bases, and 18 bases separated the two germline ends. CDR3 size: 15 residues. The germline CDR1 and CDR2 sequences are MNHNS and SASEGT.

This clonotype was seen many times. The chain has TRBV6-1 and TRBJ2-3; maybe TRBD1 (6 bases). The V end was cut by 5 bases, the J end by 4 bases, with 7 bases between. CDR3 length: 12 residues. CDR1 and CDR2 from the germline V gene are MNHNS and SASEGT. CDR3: CASSPGADTQYF. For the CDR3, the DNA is TGTGCCAGCAGTCCAGGGGCAGATACGCAGTATTTT.

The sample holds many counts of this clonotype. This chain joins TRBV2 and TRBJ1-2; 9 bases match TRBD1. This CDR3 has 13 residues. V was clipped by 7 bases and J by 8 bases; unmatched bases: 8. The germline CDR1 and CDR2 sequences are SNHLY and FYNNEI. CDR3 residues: CASTLDRGRGYTF. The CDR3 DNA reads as TGTGCCAGCACTTTAGACAGGGGGAGAGGCTACACCTTC.

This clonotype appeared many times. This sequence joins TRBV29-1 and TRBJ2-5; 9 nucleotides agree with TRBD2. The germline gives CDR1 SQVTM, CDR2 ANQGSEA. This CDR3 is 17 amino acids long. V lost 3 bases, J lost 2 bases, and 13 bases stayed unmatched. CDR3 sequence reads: CSVDGLAGPHWQETQYF. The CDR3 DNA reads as TGCAGCGTTGACGGGCTAGCGGGGCCCCATTGGCAAGAGACCCAGTACTTC.

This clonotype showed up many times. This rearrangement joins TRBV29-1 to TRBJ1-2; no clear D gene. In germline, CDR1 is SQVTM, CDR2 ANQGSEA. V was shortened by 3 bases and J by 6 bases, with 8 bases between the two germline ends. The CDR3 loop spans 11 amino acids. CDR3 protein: CSVEDGNGYTF. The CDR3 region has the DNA TGCAGCGTTGAGGACGGCAATGGCTACACCTTC. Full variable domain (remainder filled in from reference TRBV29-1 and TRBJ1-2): SAVISQKPSRDICQRGTSLTIQCQVDSQVTMMFWYRQQPGQSLTLIATANQGSEATYESGFVIDKFPISRPNLTFSTLTVSNMSPEDSSIYLCSVEDGNGYTFGSGTRLTVV.

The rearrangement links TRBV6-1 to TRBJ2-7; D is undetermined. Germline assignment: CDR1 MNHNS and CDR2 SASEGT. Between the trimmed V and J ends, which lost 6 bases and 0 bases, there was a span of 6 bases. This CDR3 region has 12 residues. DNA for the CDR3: TGTGCCAGCAGGGGGTTCTCCTACGAGCAGTACTTC. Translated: CASRGFSYEQYF.